This T cell receptor beta chain was retrieved from a study of cytomegalovirus exposure and HLA in healthy donors. 60 Vbeta and 13 Jbeta primers were used in PCR. TCRdb's copy holds only in-frame clones and misses some; the assay was immunoSEQ multiplex PCR. The sample shows 80,000 or so clones, around 10% of them seen only once. This clone was counted between two and nine times. Its antigen is as yet unknown. This CDR3 comprises 17 residues. The V gene end was trimmed by 3 bases and the J gene end by 5 bases; junction bases not matched to a gene: 9. Germline loops: CDR1 MDHEN, CDR2 SYDVKM. General study findings and limits: Later analysis identified 16,000 or so TCR beta sequences associated with HLA alleles, using a false discovery rate threshold of 0.05. Whilst most TCR sequences proved rare, a subset of public TCRs occurred across many donors.

Sequenced material: PBMCs. The gene calls are TRBV28 and TRBJ2-2; 10 bases are shared with TRBD2. This receptor was identified in a man in his fifties or sixties in good health and CMV-seropositive. The CDR3 DNA is TGTGCCAGCAGTTTCCCTCAGCGGGAGGGGCGAACCGGGGAGCTGTTTTTT. It is translated as CASSFPQREGRTGELFF. The variable domain in full, completed from reference TRBV28 and TRBJ2-2, reads DVKVTQSSRYLVKRTGEKVFLECVQDMDHENMFWYRQDPGLGLRLIYFSYDVKMKEKGDIPEGYSVSREKKERFSLILESASTNQTSMYLCASSFPQREGRTGELFFGEGSRLTVL.